These 17 T cell receptor beta chains share one sample of origin, sequenced in a study of cytomegalovirus exposure and HLA in healthy donors. 60 Vbeta and 13 Jbeta primers were used in PCR. Generated by immunoSEQ multiplex PCR, the TCRdb table keeps only in-frame clones and is missing some. The sample lists 90,000 or so clones, 65% to 75% occurring once. What was sequenced was PBMCs. All receptors derive from a man in his sixties in good health and CMV-seronegative.

This clone was counted once. V is TRBV9 and J is TRBJ1-5, with D uncertain. Trimming pared 4 bases from V and 3 bases from J, leaving 8 bases between. Germline V gene data show CDR1 as SGDLS and CDR2 as YYNGEE. CDR3 length: 13 residues. CDR3 bases: TGTGCCAGCAGCAGGAGTGACAATCAGCCCCAGCATTTT. Its protein product is CASSRSDNQPQHF.

The J gene is TRBJ2-1, the V gene TRBV7-8; TRBD2 matches 8 bases. CDR3 length equals 14 residues. V lost 7 bases and J lost 6; bases outside the gene matches: 8. Germline V gene sequence: CDR1 SGHVS, CDR2 FQNEAQ. The CDR3 region is CASKRGGRGNEQFF. DNA for the CDR3: TGTGCCAGCAAACGGGGGGGCCGGGGCAATGAGCAGTTCTTC.

The chain carries TRBV9 and TRBJ2-1; 7 bases agree with TRBD1. The CDR3 is made up of 15 amino acids. Germline CDR1 and CDR2: SGDLS and YYNGEE. Trimming at V came to 4 bases and at J to 4 bases, leaving 8 bases not matched to a gene. Written as DNA, the CDR3 is TGTGCCAGCAGCCCCTGGACAGGTTGGTACAATGAGCAGTTCTTC. Translating gives CASSPWTGWYNEQFF.

This clone came up a few times. Sequence at one end of the junction differs from germline and may be a read error. This chain uses TRBV7-7 with TRBJ2-2, with 7 positions matching TRBD1. Germline V gene sequence: CDR1 SSHAT, CDR2 FNYEAQ (reference sequence). The CDR3 length is 15 residues. CDR3 in DNA: TGTGCTAGCAGCTTACTTACAGGGGACGCCGGGGAGCTGTTTTTT. It specifies CASSLLTGDAGELFF.

This chain connects TRBV18 to TRBJ1-2, with D perhaps TRBD1 (5 bases). Germline-derived CDR1 and CDR2 are KGHSH and LQKENI. Trimming left V 6 bases short and J 6 bases short, with 23 bases between. CDR3 size: 16 residues. CDR3 loop: CASSPTLLGREDGYTF. CDR3 nucleotides: TGTGCCAGCTCCCCCACCCTCCTTGGCAGGGAGGATGGCTACACCTTC. Drawing the rest from reference TRBV18 and TRBJ1-2, the complete variable domain is NAGVMQNPRHLVRRRGQEARLRCSPMKGHSHVYWYRQLPEEGLKFMVYLQKENIIDESGMPKERFSAEFPKEGPSILRIQQVVRGDSAAYFCASSPTLLGREDGYTFGSGTRLTVV.

The chain uses TRBV6-1 and TRBJ2-3; perhaps TRBD2 as D (7 bases). The germline V and J ends were trimmed by 0 bases and 5 bases, with 12 bases remaining between them. Germline lookup yields CDR1 MNHNS and CDR2 SASEGT. The CDR3 runs 15 residues. CDR3 amino acids: CASSEAGGPGDTQYF. CDR3 coding DNA: TGTGCCAGCAGTGAAGCGGGGGGGCCGGGAGATACGCAGTATTTT.

In DNA, the CDR3 is TGTGCCAGCAGCCACTCAGGGGTCAGTCCGGACGAGCAGTACTTC. Amino acids: CASSHSGVSPDEQYF. The rearrangement links TRBV7-4 to TRBJ2-7; D perhaps matches TRBD1 (6 bases). CDR1 SGHVT and CDR2 SQSDAQ come from the germline V gene. This CDR3 has 15 amino acids. Between the trimmed V and J ends, which lost 5 bases and 5 bases, there was a span of 19 bases.

The sample holds a few counts of this clone. Other DNA sequences within the sample encode an identical CDR3. The chain recombines TRBV19 with TRBJ1-1, with TRBD1 identical over 9 bases. The ends lost 4 bases at V and 8 bases at J; junction bases unmatched: 5. CDR1 and CDR2 (germline): LNHDA, SQIVND (reference sequence). CDR3 length equals 13 residues. The CDR3 DNA follows: TGTGCCAGTAGTACACAGGGGGCTACAGAAGCTTTCTTT. The encoded protein is CASSTQGATEAFF.

The V gene is TRBV9, the J gene TRBJ2-7; no firm D call. The CDR3 consists of 14 residues. Trimming stripped 4 bases from V and 4 bases from J, with 15 bases between. Looked up from germline, CDR1 is SGDLS and CDR2 is YYNGEE. CDR3 in DNA: TGTGCCAGCAGCCCCCGGTTTGAGTCGTACGAGCAGTACTTC. Residues: CASSPRFESYEQYF.

This rearrangement joins TRBV5-1 to TRBJ2-5, with 8 bases aligning to TRBD1. The J call may be faulty, since TRBJ2-7 better matches the DNA end. The CDR3 totals 14 residues. In germline, CDR1 is SGHRS, CDR2 YFSETQ. The CDR3 bases are TGCGCCAGCAGCTACAGCGGACAGGGCAACGAGCAGTACTTC. Protein sequence: CASSYSGQGNEQYF.

This chain joins TRBV7-2 and TRBJ1-1, with TRBD1 matching 7 bases. In germline, CDR1 is SGHTA, CDR2 FQGNSA. The CDR3 contains 13 residues. The ends lost 2 bases at V and 4 bases at J; junction bases unmatched: 1. CDR3 residues: CASSLTGATEAFF. In nucleotides, the CDR3 is TGTGCCAGCAGCTTAACAGGGGCCACTGAAGCTTTCTTT.

The chain is built from TRBV7-9 and TRBJ2-3, with D possibly TRBD1 on 5 matching bases. Germline V gives CDR1 SEHNR, CDR2 FQNEAQ (reference sequence). The ends were cut back, 4 bases at V and 3 bases at J, with 14 bases in the middle. The CDR3 covers 15 residues. CDR3 region: CASSSGVGRTDTQYF. The CDR3 nucleotides read TGTGCCAGCAGCTCAGGCGTGGGGCGGACAGATACGCAGTATTTT.

This clone was seen only a few times. At one of its ends the junction is not consistent with the germline gene, which may arise from a read error. This chain links TRBV5-5 with TRBJ1-1; perhaps TRBD1 as D (5 bases). This CDR3 has 15 amino acids. Germline CDR1 and CDR2: SGHKS and YYEKEE (reference sequence). CDR3 loop: CASSQNDRRDTEAFF. DNA of the CDR3: TGCGCCAGCAGCCAAAACGACAGAAGGGACACTGAAGCTTTCTTT. The full variable domain, completed using reference TRBV5-5 and TRBJ1-1, is DAGVTQSPTHLIKTRGQQVTLRCSPISGHKSVSWYQQVLGQGPQFIFQYYEKEERGRGNFPDRFSARQFPNYSSELNVNALLLGDSALYLCASSQNDRRDTEAFFGQGTRLTVV.

V is TRBV6-6 and J is TRBJ2-7; 9 nucleotides match TRBD1. Trimming at V came to 2 bases and at J to 6 bases, leaving 11 bases not matched to a gene. The CDR3 is 16 residues long. The V gene's germline CDR1 is MNHNY and CDR2 SVGAGI (reference sequence). CDR3 DNA: TGTGCCAGCAGTTACGCTCCAGCGGACAGGGGAGGCGAGCAGTACTTC. Its protein product is CASSYAPADRGGEQYF.

The chain is built from TRBV7-6 and TRBJ2-3; 10 bases are a match to TRBD1. V lost 2 bases to trimming and J lost 4 bases; unmatched junction nucleotides: 15. The CDR3 totals 19 residues. Germline V CDR1 and CDR2: SGHVS, FNYEAQ. This chain's CDR3 is CASSLRTAGTGVRADTQYF. In nucleotides, the CDR3 is TGTGCCAGCAGCTTACGAACGGCTGGGACAGGGGTTCGGGCAGATACGCAGTATTTT.

The V gene is TRBV5-4, the J gene TRBJ2-7, with 8 positions matching TRBD2. Germline lookup yields CDR1 SGHNT and CDR2 YYREEE (reference sequence). The CDR3 covers 12 residues. Trimming at V came to 3 bases and at J to 5 bases, leaving 1 base not matched to a gene. DNA for the CDR3: TGTGCCAGCAGCTCGGGGGGGAACGAGCAGTACTTC. Protein: CASSSGGNEQYF. Full variable domain (missing parts from reference TRBV5-4 and TRBJ2-7): ETGVTQSPTHLIKTRGQQVTLRCSSQSGHNTVSWYQQALGQGPQFIFQYYREEENGRGNFPPRFSGLQFPNYSSELNVNALELDDSALYLCASSSGGNEQYFGPGTRLTVT.

CDR3 sequence (DNA): TGTGCCAGCAGCTTAAGTGGGACAGGGGGCGATGGCTACACCTTC. It yields the protein CASSLSGTGGDGYTF. This sequence joins TRBV11-1 and TRBJ1-2, with TRBD1 matching 12 bases. V lost 2 bases, J lost 6 bases, and 4 bases stayed unmatched. Germline loops: CDR1 SGHAT, CDR2 FQDESV (reference sequence). This CDR3 comprises 15 residues.